This T cell receptor (beta chain) was captured in a study of shared clonotypes between healthy human individuals. Study-wide findings and caveats: Larger estimated richness was generally recorded for naive subsets relative to memory subsets.

Naive CD4+ cells were CD45RA-selected; the remaining cells were memory. Generated by immunoSEQ multiplex PCR, the TCRdb table keeps only in-frame clones and is missing some. The profile covers about 2,500,000 clones, with around nine tenths appearing a single time and 0.14% taken by the ten largest. A note on this clone: The antigen is unknown.

The CDR3 sequence is 21 residues long. The V segment lost 0 bases and the J segment 4 bases; nucleotides outside the gene matches: 17. Germline CDR1 is MNHGY and CDR2 is SAAAGT. This chain links TRBV6-8 with TRBJ2-1, with 11 bases fitting TRBD2. The sample was naive CD4+ T cells sorted from blood. The sample's subset: CD45RA+ positively selected. The sequence came from a man aged 18 to 30 in good health. For the CDR3, the DNA is TGTGCCAGCAGTTACTCGGGCCCGAAACTCAAAATAGCGGGAGGGTACAATGAGCAGTTCTTC. This translates into CASSYSGPKLKIAGGYNEQFF.